Listed below are T cell receptor beta chains from one sample, sequenced in a study of prognosis after radiotherapy for stage I lung cancer. From the multiplex PCR reads, TCRdb called clonotypes with MiXCR, one entry per CDR3 protein. Here the sample spans under 55,000 distinct CDR3 sequences, under 45% being singletons. Sequenced material: PBMCs, taken before or after stereotactic body radiation therapy (not recorded which). These receptors all come from a donor over 45 with non-small cell lung cancer. CDR3s include the opening cysteine and the closing phenylalanine or tryptophan. The D gene is left open where the match is weak. Clone size is shown for a subset of rows, as once, few, many or a class of expanded clone.

j_call,v_call,clone_size,d_call,cdr3_aa,cdr3_nt
TRBJ2-7,TRBV12-3/TRBV12-4,many,TRBD1,CASRLSGTGVDEQYF,TGTGCCAGCAGACTTTCCGGGACAGGGGTCGACGAGCAGTACTTC
TRBJ1-6,TRBV27,many,TRBD1,CASRWGQGAGNSPLHF,TGTGCCAGCAGGTGGGGACAGGGGGCGGGGAATTCACCCCTCCACTTT
TRBJ2-3,TRBV7-6,many,NA,CASSFILDTQYF,TGTGCCAGCTCTTTTATTTTGGATACGCAGTATTTT
TRBJ2-7,TRBV6-5,many,TRBD1,CASSYSLGQVSYEQYF,TGTGCCAGCAGTTACTCCCTCGGACAGGTCTCCTACGAGCAGTACTTC
TRBJ2-1,TRBV7-2,NA,TRBD2,CASSLLAGSCLGEQFF,TGTGCCAGCAGCTTACTAGCGGGATCTTGTTTGGGGGAGCAGTTCTTC
TRBJ2-3,TRBV7-2,many,NA,CASSSRTNTDTQYF,TGTGCCAGCAGCTCTCGGACCAACACAGATACGCAGTATTTT
TRBJ2-1,TRBV5-1,many,TRBD1,CASSLGTGTGDEQFF,TGCGCCAGCAGCTTGGGGACCGGGACAGGGGATGAGCAGTTCTTC
TRBJ2-1,TRBV5-1,many,TRBD1,CASSPPGQGHEQFF,TGCGCCAGCAGCCCGCCGGGACAGGGGCATGAGCAGTTCTTC
TRBJ2-2,TRBV5-1,many,NA,CASSLVGGLTGELFF,TGCGCCAGCAGTCTGGTCGGGGGGCTCACCGGGGAGCTGTTTTTT
TRBJ2-7,TRBV19,NA,NA,CSSSYSGLFPYEQYF,TGTTCCAGTAGCTATAGCGGTCTCTTCCCCTACGAGCAGTACTTC
TRBJ2-3,TRBV2,many,NA,CASSVSGTNTDTQYF,TGTGCCAGCAGTGTTAGCGGTACGAACACAGATACGCAGTATTTT
TRBJ2-3,TRBV2,many,TRBD2,CASSSPLGLAAASTDTQYF,TGTGCCAGCAGTTCCCCATTGGGACTAGCGGCAGCTAGCACAGATACGCAGTATTTT
TRBJ2-7,TRBV11-3,once,NA,CASSPSWVQNSYDQYF,TGTGCCAGCAGCCCATCCTGGGTACAGAATTCCTACGATCAGTACTTC
TRBJ2-1,TRBV7-6,many,NA,CASSKLATSYNEQFF,TGTGCCAGCAGCAAATTAGCGACCTCCTACAATGAGCAGTTCTTC
TRBJ1-6,TRBV20-1,many,TRBD1,CSATGQGGSPLHF,TGCAGTGCTACGGGACAGGGGGGGTCACCCCTCCACTTT
TRBJ2-2,TRBV19,many,NA,CAAQGAGNTGELFF,TGTGCCGCCCAAGGGGCAGGGAACACCGGGGAGCTGTTTTTT
TRBJ2-7,TRBV20-1,NA,NA,CSASSPVTSGYEQYF,TGCAGTGCTAGTTCCCCCGTGACTAGTGGCTACGAGCAGTACTTC
TRBJ2-5,TRBV7-2,many,NA,CASRDGRNRETQYF,TGTGCCAGCAGAGATGGCAGGAACAGAGAGACCCAGTACTTC
TRBJ2-7,TRBV28,many,NA,CASSSPDGSYEQYF,TGTGCCAGCAGTTCCCCCGACGGCAGCTACGAGCAGTACTTC
TRBJ1-1,TRBV5-8,NA,NA,CASSTQGGDTEAFF,TGTGCCAGCAGCACCCAGGGAGGGGACACTGAAGCTTTCTTT
TRBJ2-7,TRBV29-1,many,NA,CSVESRRGAEQYF,TGCAGCGTTGAATCGCGGAGGGGGGCCGAGCAGTACTTC
TRBJ1-4,TRBV7-2,many,NA,CASRTQGSLREKLFF,TGTGCCAGCAGAACACAGGGATCACTTAGGGAAAAACTGTTTTTT
TRBJ1-2,TRBV5-1,many,NA,CASSPREGSYGYTF,TGCGCCAGCAGCCCCCGAGAGGGGTCCTATGGCTACACCTTC
TRBJ1-6,TRBV7-2,many,NA,CASTATGSSYNSPLHF,TGTGCCAGCACCGCTACAGGGAGCTCCTATAATTCACCCCTCCACTTT
TRBJ2-7,TRBV7-2,many,TRBD1,CASSARQGGYEQYF,TGTGCCAGCAGCGCAAGACAGGGGGGCTACGAGCAGTACTTC
TRBJ1-1,TRBV6-2/TRBV6-3,many,NA,CASSSWQTSNTEAFF,TGTGCCAGCAGTTCTTGGCAGACCTCTAACACTGAAGCTTTCTTT
TRBJ2-7,TRBV20-1,NA,NA,CSARESLKPSWRYEQYF,TGCAGTGCTAGAGAATCTTTGAAGCCCTCTTGGAGGTACGAGCAGTACTTC
TRBJ2-1,TRBV6-1,NA,NA,CASRQGSYNEKLF,TGTGCCAGCAGACAAGGGTCCTACAATGAGAAGCTCTTC
TRBJ2-1,TRBV6-6,NA,NA,CASSYSICRDGNEHFF,TGTGCCAGCAGTTACTCGATCTGCAGGGACGGCAATGAGCATTTCTTC
TRBJ1-6,TRBV5-6,many,NA,CASSLDTGGNSPLHF,TGTGCCAGCAGCTTGGACACGGGGGGCAATTCACCCCTCCACTTT
TRBJ2-5,TRBV19,many,NA,CASSVLGGGETQYF,TGTGCCAGTAGTGTATTGGGGGGAGGAGAGACCCAGTACTTC
TRBJ2-2,TRBV4-2,many,NA,CASSQESLANTGELFF,TGTGCCAGCAGCCAAGAGTCGCTGGCGAACACCGGGGAGCTGTTTTTT
TRBJ1-1,TRBV6-1,many,NA,CAISWFTEAFF,TGTGCCATCTCTTGGTTCACTGAAGCTTTCTTT
TRBJ1-2,TRBV3-1,medium-sized,NA,CASSQGQVRNGYTF,TGTGCCAGCAGCCAAGGACAGGTCAGGAATGGCTACACCTTC
TRBJ1-3,TRBV3-1,many,TRBD1,CASSLRTGGAGNTIYF,TGTGCCAGCAGCCTCAGGACAGGGGGAGCAGGAAACACCATATATTTT
TRBJ1-1,TRBV20-1,many,NA,CSARSSQGNTEAFF,TGCAGTGCTAGATCATCACAGGGGAACACTGAAGCTTTCTTT
TRBJ1-1,TRBV7-2,many,NA,CASSLVPGTEAFF,TGTGCCAGCAGCTTAGTCCCAGGCACTGAAGCTTTCTTT
TRBJ2-7,TRBV20-1,many,NA,CSASRRGGIYEQYF,TGCAGTGCTAGTAGGAGGGGGGGTATCTACGAGCAGTACTTC
TRBJ1-6,TRBV12-3/TRBV12-4,many,TRBD1,CASSLGTGTGGGWNSPLHF,TGTGCCAGCAGTTTAGGGACCGGGACAGGGGGAGGTTGGAATTCACCCCTCCACTTT
TRBJ2-5,TRBV5-1,many,NA,CASGEGGDETQYF,TGCGCCAGCGGCGAAGGGGGGGATGAGACCCAGTACTTC
TRBJ2-3,TRBV12-3/TRBV12-4,NA,TRBD2,CASSDGNRGRAPLDTQYF,TGTGCCAGCAGTGACGGGAATAGAGGGAGGGCCCCCTTAGATACGCAGTATTTT
TRBJ2-1,TRBV4-3,many,TRBD1,CASSQEGGTGLHEQFF,TGCGCCAGCAGCCAAGAGGGAGGGACAGGGCTTCATGAGCAGTTCTTC
TRBJ2-1,TRBV12-3/TRBV12-4,many,TRBD2,CASGPGLAGVDEQFF,TGTGCCAGCGGCCCGGGACTAGCGGGAGTAGATGAGCAGTTCTTC